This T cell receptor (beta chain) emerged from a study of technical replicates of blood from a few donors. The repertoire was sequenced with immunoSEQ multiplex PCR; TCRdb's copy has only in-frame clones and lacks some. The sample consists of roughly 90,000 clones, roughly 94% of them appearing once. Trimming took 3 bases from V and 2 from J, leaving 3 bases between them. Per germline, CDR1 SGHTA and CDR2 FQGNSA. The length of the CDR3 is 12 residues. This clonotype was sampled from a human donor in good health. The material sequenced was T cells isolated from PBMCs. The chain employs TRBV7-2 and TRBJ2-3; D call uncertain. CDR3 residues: CASSFNTDTQYF. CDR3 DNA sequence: TGTGCCAGCAGCTTCAACACAGATACGCAGTATTTT.